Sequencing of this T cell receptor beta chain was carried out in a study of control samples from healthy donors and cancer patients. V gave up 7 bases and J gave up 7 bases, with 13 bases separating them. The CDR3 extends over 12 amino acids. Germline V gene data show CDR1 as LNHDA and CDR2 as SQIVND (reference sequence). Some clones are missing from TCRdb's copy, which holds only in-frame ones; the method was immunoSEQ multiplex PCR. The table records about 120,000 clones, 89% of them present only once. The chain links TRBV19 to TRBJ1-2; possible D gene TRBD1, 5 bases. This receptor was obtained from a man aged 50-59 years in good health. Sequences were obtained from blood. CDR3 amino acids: CASTSSRAGYTF. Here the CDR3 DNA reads TGTGCCAGTACCTCCTCCAGGGCTGGCTACACCTTC.